This T cell receptor beta chain was identified in a study of blood T cell repertoires in COVID-19. Study-level information: Sites in the United States, Italy and Spain provided acute and convalescent COVID-19 samples. PBMCs, B-cell-depleted T cells, or T cells provided the cDNA or gDNA that made up the material.

As originally analysed: Estimates of nucleated cell counts were drawn from the amplification of reference gene primers. Method: immunoSEQ multiplex PCR; TCRdb's copy keeps in-frame clones and lacks some. V, J and clone size derive from that table, while D and trimming were established from the DNA sequence. The profile shows roughly 74,000 clones, about 86% of them singletons. The CDR3 has 14 amino acids. Germline CDR1 SEHNR, CDR2 FQNEAQ (reference sequence). Between the trimmed V and J ends, which lost 1 base and 7 bases, there was a span of 13 bases. Sequencing was performed on peripheral blood. The receptor was derived from a woman older than 75 with active or convalescent COVID-19. The chain uses TRBV7-9 and TRBJ1-2; D is possibly TRBD1 (5 bases). The CDR3, as DNA: TGTGCCAGCAGCTTAGGGGGAGGGGACGGTGGCTACACCTTC. Translation: CASSLGGGDGGYTF. Looking up the rest from reference TRBV7-9 and TRBJ1-2 gives the full variable domain: DTGVSQNPRHKITKRGQNVTFRCDPISEHNRLYWYRQTLGQGPEFLTYFQNEAQLEKSRLLSDRFSAERPKGSFSTLEIQRTEQGDSAMYLCASSLGGGDGGYTFGSGTRLTVV.